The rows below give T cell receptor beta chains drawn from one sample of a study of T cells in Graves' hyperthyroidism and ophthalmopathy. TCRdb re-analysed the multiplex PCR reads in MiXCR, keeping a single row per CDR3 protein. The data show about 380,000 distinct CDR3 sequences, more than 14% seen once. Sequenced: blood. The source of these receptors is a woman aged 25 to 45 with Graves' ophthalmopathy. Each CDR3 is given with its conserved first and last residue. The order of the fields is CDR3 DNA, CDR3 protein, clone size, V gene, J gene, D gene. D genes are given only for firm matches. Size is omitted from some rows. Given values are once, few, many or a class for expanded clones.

TGTGCCAGCAGTTCCCCGGGACAGGGGGCTTCACCCCTCCACTTT	CASSSPGQGASPLHF	many	TRBV27	TRBJ1-6	TRBD1
TGCGCCAGCAGCCAAGGACACTGGGACCAAGAGACCCAGTACTTC	CASSQGHWDQETQYF	many	TRBV4-1	TRBJ2-5	NA
TGTGCCAGCACCGGAGAGGTCGGGGGGATCGACGAGCAGTACTTC	CASTGEVGGIDEQYF	many	TRBV12-3/TRBV12-4	TRBJ2-7	TRBD2
TGTGCCAGCAGCGTAGAAGGAGACAGGTACAATGAGCAGTTCTTC	CASSVEGDRYNEQFF	many	TRBV9	TRBJ2-1	NA
TGCAGTGCTACCGCGAAGGAGACAGGGGTAGGCTACACCTTC	CSATAKETGVGYTF	many	TRBV20-1	TRBJ1-2	TRBD1
TGTGCCAGCAGTCCTCGGGGGGCGGCCTATGGCTACACCTTC	CASSPRGAAYGYTF	many	TRBV28	TRBJ1-2	NA
TGTGCCAGCAGCTTAATGAGCGGGGGCACAGATACGCAGTATTTT	CASSLMSGGTDTQYF	many	TRBV7-3	TRBJ2-3	TRBD2
TGTGCCAGCAGCCCGCTCGGGGCCGAACGAAATGAGCAGTTCTTC	CASSPLGAERNEQFF	many	TRBV14	TRBJ2-1	NA
TGTGCCAGCAGCTTAGCGCTCGGGGCGGCCACAGATACGCAGTATTTT	CASSLALGAATDTQYF	NA	TRBV7-2	TRBJ2-3	NA
TGTGCCAGCGATCTGGACAGAGGAGTTAACTATGGCTACACCTTC	CASDLDRGVNYGYTF	NA	TRBV6-2/TRBV6-3	TRBJ1-2	NA
TGCAGTGCCCCGGGACAGGGTAGCACAGATACGCAGTATTTT	CSAPGQGSTDTQYF	many	TRBV20-1	TRBJ2-3	TRBD1
TGTGCCAGCAGTTTGGACAGAGGGACTGAAGCTTTCTTT	CASSLDRGTEAFF	many	TRBV28	TRBJ1-1	NA
TGTGCCAGCAGTGTTGGATGGGGACAGGGAAACACTGAAGCTTTCTTT	CASSVGWGQGNTEAFF	few	TRBV27	TRBJ1-1	TRBD1
TGCGCCAGCAGCTCTACAGGGGGCCCTGGAAACACCATATATTTT	CASSSTGGPGNTIYF	NA	TRBV5-1	TRBJ1-3	TRBD1
TGTGCCAGCTGTTACTCGAGGGGACCAACCCGGGGGACAGATACGCAGTATTTT	CASCYSRGPTRGTDTQYF	NA	TRBV6-2/TRBV6-3	TRBJ2-3	NA
TGTGCCAGTAGTAGAAAGCGGGTAGGGACAGGAGATACAACCGGGGAGCTGTTTTTT	CASSRKRVGTGDTTGELFF	NA	TRBV19	TRBJ2-2	TRBD1
TGTGCCAGCAGTGTCCCGGGACAGGGAAACACCATATATTTT	CASSVPGQGNTIYF	many	TRBV2	TRBJ1-3	TRBD1
TGTGCCAGCAGGCGAAACCTTGCCAGTAGCGAGCAGTACTTC	CASRRNLASSEQYF	many	TRBV28	TRBJ2-7	NA
TGTGCCAGCAGTACCACCATTTACTCCGGGACAGGGGCCCCAAGGGAGTACTTC	CASSTTIYSGTGAPREYF	NA	TRBV28	TRBJ2-5	TRBD1
TGCGCCAGCAGCTTGGACGGTGGGGGCTTCACCTACGAGCAGTACTTC	CASSLDGGGFTYEQYF	many	TRBV5-1	TRBJ2-7	NA
TGTGCCACCAGTGAACCAGAAGCGGGACTAGCGGGGAACTCAGATACGCAGTATTTT	CATSEPEAGLAGNSDTQYF	many	TRBV24-1	TRBJ2-3	TRBD2
TGTGCCAGCAGCTTGGGGGACGCGGACCCTGAAGCTTTCTTT	CASSLGDADPEAFF	many	TRBV5-6	TRBJ1-1	NA
TGTGCCAGCAGCTGGGGGTTGACTAGCGGGGGCCAGCACCAAGAGACCCAGTACTTC	CASSWGLTSGGQHQETQYF	many	TRBV7-6	TRBJ2-5	TRBD2
TGTGCCAGCAGCCCCGTGGGGGACCCCTACAATGAGCAGTTCTTC	CASSPVGDPYNEQFF	many	TRBV5-6	TRBJ2-1	NA
TGTGCCAGCTCACCGAGGGACCACGGTTCGGTTGGCTACACCTTC	CASSPRDHGSVGYTF	many	TRBV18	TRBJ1-2	NA
TGTGCCAGCACCGAAAGGGGACAGTACAATCAGCCCCAGCATTTT	CASTERGQYNQPQHF	few	TRBV6-2/TRBV6-3	TRBJ1-5	TRBD1
TGTGCCAGCAGCGGGGACAGGGGTCGCATTGAAGCTTTCTTT	CASSGDRGRIEAFF	NA	TRBV5-4	TRBJ1-1	TRBD1
TGTGCCAGCAGCCAAGATTACAGCTATGGCTACACCTTC	CASSQDYSYGYTF	few	TRBV14	TRBJ1-2	NA
TGTGCCAGCAGTTTAAGGGCCACAGGGGGCCTGGGTCGGTACGAGCAGTACTTC	CASSLRATGGLGRYEQYF	many	TRBV27	TRBJ2-7	TRBD1
TGTGCCAGCGGTGCTGAGCAGGGAGGGGAGCAGTACTTC	CASGAEQGGEQYF	NA	TRBV2	TRBJ2-7	TRBD2
TGTGCCAGCAGCCGTAGCGGGAGCCCTCACTACAATGAGCAGTTCTTC	CASSRSGSPHYNEQFF	NA	TRBV28	TRBJ2-1	TRBD2
TGTGCCAGCAGCTTAACCGGGGGCAGGGGGAATGAGCAGTTCTTC	CASSLTGGRGNEQFF	many	TRBV7-3	TRBJ2-1	NA
TGTGCCAGCAGTTTCAGCGGGGGATCCTACGAGCAGTACTTC	CASSFSGGSYEQYF	many	TRBV12-3/TRBV12-4	TRBJ2-7	TRBD2
TGTGCCAGCAGTTTACTAGCTAATCCAGGTACGCAGTATTTT	CASSLLANPGTQYF	once	TRBV5-6	TRBJ2-3	NA
TGTGCCAGTAGCAAAACTCTATGGGGGCAGGGGCTCGGCGGCTACACCTTC	CASSKTLWGQGLGGYTF	few	TRBV19	TRBJ1-2	NA
TGTGCCAGCAGCCTCCGACTAGCGGGGGATAGCACAGATACGCAGTATTTT	CASSLRLAGDSTDTQYF	NA	TRBV5-4	TRBJ2-3	TRBD2
TGTGCCTGGGGCCAGGCGGATTCACCCCTCCACTTT	CAWGQADSPLHF	many	TRBV30	TRBJ1-6	NA
TGTGCCTGGAGTGTACAGGCGTCCGGGGAGCTGTTTTTT	CAWSVQASGELFF	many	TRBV30	TRBJ2-2	NA
TGTGCCAGCAGCCAAGATGTAGGTAGCTCCTACAATGAGCAGTTCTTC	CASSQDVGSSYNEQFF	many	TRBV3-1	TRBJ2-1	NA
TGTGCCAGCAGTTACTTGAACGAGCAGTACTTC	CASSYLNEQYF	many	TRBV6-5	TRBJ2-7	NA
TGTGCCAGCAGCGTAGGACAGGGGTATCCCTCCACAGATACGCAGTATTTT	CASSVGQGYPSTDTQYF	many	TRBV9	TRBJ2-3	TRBD1
TGCAGTGCTAGAGTCTCGGACAGGGGTATCGCCCAGCAGTACTTC	CSARVSDRGIAQQYF	few	TRBV20-1	TRBJ2-7	TRBD1
TGTGCCAGCAGCTTCAGGGGCAGGGACCCAGATACGCAGTATTTT	CASSFRGRDPDTQYF	many	TRBV7-9	TRBJ2-3	NA
TGCAGTGCTAGAAAGACTATGAACACTGAAGCTTTCTTT	CSARKTMNTEAFF	many	TRBV20-1	TRBJ1-1	NA
TGTGCCAGCAGCCAAGTAGGGACCCAGTACTTC	CASSQVGTQYF	many	TRBV14	TRBJ2-5	NA
TGTGCCAGCAGTCCTGGGACAGCCAAGTATAGCAATCAGCCCCAGCATTTT	CASSPGTAKYSNQPQHF	many	TRBV12-3/TRBV12-4	TRBJ1-5	TRBD1
TGTGCCAGCAGTTCCGCCCAGTTCTACGAGCAGTACTTC	CASSSAQFYEQYF	NA	TRBV28	TRBJ2-7	NA
TGTGCCAGCAGCGTAGATGGCCATGGCTACGAGCAGTACTTC	CASSVDGHGYEQYF	NA	TRBV9	TRBJ2-7	NA
TGTGCCAGCACACTCAAACAGGGCTCTAATGAAAAACTGTTTTTT	CASTLKQGSNEKLFF	NA	TRBV7-9	TRBJ1-4	NA